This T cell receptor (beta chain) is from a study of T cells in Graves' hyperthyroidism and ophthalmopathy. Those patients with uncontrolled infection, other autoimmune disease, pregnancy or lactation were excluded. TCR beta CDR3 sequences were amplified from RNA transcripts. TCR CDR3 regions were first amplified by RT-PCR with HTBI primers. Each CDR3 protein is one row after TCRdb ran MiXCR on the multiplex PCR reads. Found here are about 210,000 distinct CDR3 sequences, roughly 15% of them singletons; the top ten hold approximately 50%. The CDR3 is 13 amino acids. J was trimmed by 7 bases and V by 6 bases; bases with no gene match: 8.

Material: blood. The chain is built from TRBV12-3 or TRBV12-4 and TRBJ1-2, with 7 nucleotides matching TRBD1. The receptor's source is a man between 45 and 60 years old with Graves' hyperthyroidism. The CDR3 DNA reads TGTGCCAGCAGCCCGGGCAGGGGGTCTGGCTACACCTTC. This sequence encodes CASSPGRGSGYTF.